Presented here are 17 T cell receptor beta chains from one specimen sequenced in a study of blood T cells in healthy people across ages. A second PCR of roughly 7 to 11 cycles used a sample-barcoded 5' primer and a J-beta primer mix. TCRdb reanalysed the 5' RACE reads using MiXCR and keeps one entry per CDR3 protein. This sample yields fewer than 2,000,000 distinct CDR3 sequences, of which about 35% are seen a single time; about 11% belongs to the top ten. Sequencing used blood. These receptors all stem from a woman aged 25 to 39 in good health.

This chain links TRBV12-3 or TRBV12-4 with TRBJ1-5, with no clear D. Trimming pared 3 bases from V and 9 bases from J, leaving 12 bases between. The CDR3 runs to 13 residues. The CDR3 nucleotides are TGTGCCAGCAGTTTTTACGGTTTGAGGCCCCAGCATTTT. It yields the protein CASSFYGLRPQHF.

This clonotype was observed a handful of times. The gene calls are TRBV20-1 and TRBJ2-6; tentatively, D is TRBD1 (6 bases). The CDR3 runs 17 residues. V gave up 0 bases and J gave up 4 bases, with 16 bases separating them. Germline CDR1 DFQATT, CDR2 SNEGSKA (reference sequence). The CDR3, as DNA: TGCAGTGCTAGAGATCCCAGGGGTCGAACGGGGGCCAACGTCCTGACTTTC. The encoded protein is CSARDPRGRTGANVLTF.

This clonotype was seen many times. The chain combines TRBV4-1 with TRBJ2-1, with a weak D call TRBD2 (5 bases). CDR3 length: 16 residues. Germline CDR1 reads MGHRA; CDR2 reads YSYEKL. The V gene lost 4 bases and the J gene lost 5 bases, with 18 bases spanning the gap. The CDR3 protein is CASSRKLVPEDNEQFF. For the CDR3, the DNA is TGCGCCAGCAGCCGTAAACTAGTCCCGGAAGACAATGAGCAGTTCTTC.

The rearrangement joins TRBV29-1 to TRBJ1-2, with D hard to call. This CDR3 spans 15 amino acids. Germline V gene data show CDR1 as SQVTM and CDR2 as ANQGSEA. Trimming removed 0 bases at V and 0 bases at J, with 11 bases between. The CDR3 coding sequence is TGCAGCGTTGAAGATAAAACAGAAGCTAACTATGGCTACACCTTC. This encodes CSVEDKTEANYGYTF.

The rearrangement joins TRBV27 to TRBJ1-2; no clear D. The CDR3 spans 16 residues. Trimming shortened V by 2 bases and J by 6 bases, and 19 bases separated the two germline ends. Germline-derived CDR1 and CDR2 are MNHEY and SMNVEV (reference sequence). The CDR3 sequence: CASSLRVERTRDGYTF. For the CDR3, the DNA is TGTGCCAGCAGTTTACGGGTGGAGCGTACAAGAGATGGCTACACCTTC.

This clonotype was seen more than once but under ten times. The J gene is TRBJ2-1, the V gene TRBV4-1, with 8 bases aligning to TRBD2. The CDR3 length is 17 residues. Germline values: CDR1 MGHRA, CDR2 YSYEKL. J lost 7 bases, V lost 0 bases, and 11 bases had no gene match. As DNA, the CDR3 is TGCGCCAGCAGCCAAGATTTGGCGGGAGGCTTTGGGAATGAGCAGTTCTTC. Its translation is CASSQDLAGGFGNEQFF.

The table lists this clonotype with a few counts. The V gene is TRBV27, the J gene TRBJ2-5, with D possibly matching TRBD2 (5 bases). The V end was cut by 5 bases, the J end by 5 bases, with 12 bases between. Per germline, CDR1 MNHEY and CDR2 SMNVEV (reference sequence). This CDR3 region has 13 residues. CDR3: CASSRRERETQYF. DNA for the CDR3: TGTGCCAGCAGTCGACGGGAACGGGAGACCCAGTACTTC.

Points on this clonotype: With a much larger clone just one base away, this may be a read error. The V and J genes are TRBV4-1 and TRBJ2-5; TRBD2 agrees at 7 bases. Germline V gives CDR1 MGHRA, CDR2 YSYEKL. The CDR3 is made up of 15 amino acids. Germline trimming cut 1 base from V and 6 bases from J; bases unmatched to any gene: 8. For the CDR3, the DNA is TGCGCCAGCAGCCAAGTAGCCGAGCGGGGCCAGACCCAGTACTTC. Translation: CASSQVAERGQTQYF.

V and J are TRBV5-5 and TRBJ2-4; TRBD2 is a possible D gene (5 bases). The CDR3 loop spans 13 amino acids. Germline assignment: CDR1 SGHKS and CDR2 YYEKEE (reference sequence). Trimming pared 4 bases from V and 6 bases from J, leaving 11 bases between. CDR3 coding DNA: TGTGCCAGCAGCCAGGTCGCGGGAAACATTCAGTACTTC. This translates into CASSQVAGNIQYF.

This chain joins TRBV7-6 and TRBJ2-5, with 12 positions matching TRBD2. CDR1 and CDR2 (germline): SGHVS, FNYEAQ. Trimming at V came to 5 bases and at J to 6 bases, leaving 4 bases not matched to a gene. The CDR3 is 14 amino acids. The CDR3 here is CASSLLAGGQTQYF. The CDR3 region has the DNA TGTGCCAGCAGCCTCCTAGCGGGAGGGCAGACCCAGTACTTC.

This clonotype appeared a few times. DNA of the CDR3: TGTGCCAGCAGTTCGCCGAGACTGGCGGGATTCTACAATGAGCAGTTCTTC. It yields the protein CASSSPRLAGFYNEQFF. The rearrangement links TRBV28 to TRBJ2-1; the D gene is possibly TRBD2 (6 bases). Between the trimmed V and J ends, which lost 4 bases and 3 bases, there was a span of 19 bases. The CDR3 contains 17 residues. The germline CDR1 and CDR2 sequences are MDHEN and SYDVKM.

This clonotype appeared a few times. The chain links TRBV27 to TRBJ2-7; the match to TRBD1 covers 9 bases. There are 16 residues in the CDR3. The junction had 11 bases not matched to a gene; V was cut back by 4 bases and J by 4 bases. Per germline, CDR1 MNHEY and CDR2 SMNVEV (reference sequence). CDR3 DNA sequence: TGTGCCAGCAGTTCTATAGGACAGGGGAATTATTACGAGCAGTACTTC. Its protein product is CASSSIGQGNYYEQYF.

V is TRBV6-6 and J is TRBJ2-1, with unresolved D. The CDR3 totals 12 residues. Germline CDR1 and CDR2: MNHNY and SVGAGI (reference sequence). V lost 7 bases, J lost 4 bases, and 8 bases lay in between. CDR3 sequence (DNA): TGTGCCAGCAAGGTCGGTTACAATGAGCAGTTCTTC. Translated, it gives CASKVGYNEQFF.

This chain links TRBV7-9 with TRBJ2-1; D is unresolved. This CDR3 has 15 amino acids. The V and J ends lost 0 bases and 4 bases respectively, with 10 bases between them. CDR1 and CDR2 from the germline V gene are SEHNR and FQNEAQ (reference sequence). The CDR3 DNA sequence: TGTGCCAGCAGCTTAGCTGGGTTACGGTACAATGAGCAGTTCTTC. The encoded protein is CASSLAGLRYNEQFF.

In DNA, the CDR3 is TGCGCCAGCAGCTTGGCAGCGGGATCTGACTCCTACGAGCAGTACTTC. Translation: CASSLAAGSDSYEQYF. The genes are TRBV5-1 and TRBJ2-7, with 7 bases identical to TRBD2. J gave up 0 bases and V 0 bases, and 6 bases lay outside the gene matches. The CDR3 runs to 16 residues. Germline assignment: CDR1 SGHRS and CDR2 YFSETQ.

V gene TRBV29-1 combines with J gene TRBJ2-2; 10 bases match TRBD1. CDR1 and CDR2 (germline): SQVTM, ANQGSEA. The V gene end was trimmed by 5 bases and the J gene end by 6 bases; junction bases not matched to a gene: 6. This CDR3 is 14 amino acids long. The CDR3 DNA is TGCAGCGTTTTGACAGGGGGCTCTCCCGGGGAGCTGTTTTTT. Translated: CSVLTGGSPGELFF.

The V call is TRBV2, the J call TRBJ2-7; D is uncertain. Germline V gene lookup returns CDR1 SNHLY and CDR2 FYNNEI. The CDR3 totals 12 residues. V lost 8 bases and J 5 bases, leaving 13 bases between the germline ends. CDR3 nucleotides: TGTGCCAGCCTGTCACCACCGGACGAGCAGTACTTC. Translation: CASLSPPDEQYF.